What follows is one T cell receptor (beta chain) and its context. The antigen remains undetermined. The data originate from a study of graft-versus-host responses after intestinal transplantation. As for the study in general: Every transplant recipient was induced with anti-thymocyte globulin, then maintained on tacrolimus and steroids for 2 to 3 years.

Profiled with immunoSEQ multiplex PCR; TCRdb holds only in-frame clones, not every one. The data show about 82,000 clones, 91% seen once. Study observations and caveats: Association was observed between peak circulating GvH clone levels and early post-transplant HvG declines.

Between the trimmed V and J ends, which lost 0 bases and 7 bases, there was a span of 7 bases. The CDR3 is made up of 12 amino acids. Germline CDR1 SGHRS, CDR2 YFSETQ. The receptor was derived from a human donor who was the organ donor for an intestinal transplant. The genes are TRBV5-1 and TRBJ1-2; no clear D gene. This material consisted of unstimulated CD4+ T cells sorted from spleen or lymph node cells, taken before transplant. CDR3 protein: CASSLDSGGYTF. The CDR3 nucleotides are TGCGCCAGCAGCTTGGATTCCGGTGGCTACACCTTC. The full variable domain, with the rest looked up from reference TRBV5-1 and TRBJ1-2, is KAGVTQTPRYLIKTRGQQVTLSCSPISGHRSVSWYQQTPGQGLQFLFEYFSETQRNKGNFPGRFSGRQFSNSRSEMNVSTLELGDSALYLCASSLDSGGYTFGSGTRLTVV.